One sample yielded the 32 T cell receptor beta chains listed below, sequenced in a study of blood T cell repertoires in COVID-19. Repertoires were generated with immunoSEQ multiplex PCR, while TCRdb's copy carries only in-frame clones and drops some. This table holds about 270,000 clones, around nine tenths found once. The sample taken for sequencing was PBMCs or T cells enriched from blood (not recorded which). Receptor source: a woman between 18 and 30 years old who had recovered from COVID-19.

This clone showed up just a few times. The V gene is TRBV14, the J gene TRBJ2-7; D is undetermined. Germline V gene lookup returns CDR1 SGHDN and CDR2 FVKESK. Deletions cut 4 bases from V and 2 bases from J, with 6 bases between. The CDR3 is 12 residues long. The CDR3 DNA reads TGTGCCAGCAGCCTAGCAGCCTACGAGCAGTACTTC. Amino acid sequence: CASSLAAYEQYF. Combining the CDR3 with reference TRBV14 and TRBJ2-7 gives the whole variable domain EAGVTQFPSHSVIEKGQTVTLRCDPISGHDNLYWYRRVMGKEIKFLLHFVKESKQDESGMPNNRFLAERTGGTYSTLKVQPAELEDSGVYFCASSLAAYEQYFGPGTRLTVT.

The chain uses TRBV28 and TRBJ1-2, with 9 bases identical to TRBD1. The germline V gene has CDR1 MDHEN and CDR2 SYDVKM. The length of the CDR3 is 16 residues. The V gene end was trimmed by 6 bases and the J gene end by 0 bases; junction bases not matched to a gene: 8. As DNA, the CDR3 is TGTGCCAGCAGCCCTACAGGGGGCCTTACTAACTATGGCTACACCTTC. Protein: CASSPTGGLTNYGYTF.

This chain joins TRBV3-1 (or the pseudogene TRBV3-2) and TRBJ2-3; D not certain. The CDR3 extends over 12 amino acids. The germline CDR1 and CDR2 sequences are LGHDT and YNNKEL (reference sequence). V lost 3 bases and J 9 bases, leaving 10 bases between the germline ends. The CDR3 region is CASSHPSETQYF. CDR3 DNA: TGTGCCAGCAGCCATCCCTCGGAGACGCAGTATTTT.

The V gene is TRBV7-2, the J gene TRBJ2-7; the match to TRBD2 covers 8 bases. J was trimmed by 2 bases and V by 2 bases; bases with no gene match: 8. CDR3 length equals 16 residues. Germline V gene sequence: CDR1 SGHTA, CDR2 FQGNSA. The CDR3 region has the DNA TGTGCCAGCAGCTTATACCGGAGTAGCGGGGCCTACGAGCAGTACTTC. Translation: CASSLYRSSGAYEQYF.

This chain uses TRBV5-1 with TRBJ1-1; no firm D call. CDR3 length equals 13 residues. Per germline, CDR1 SGHRS and CDR2 YFSETQ. The V end was cut by 4 bases, the J end by 2 bases, with 9 bases between. CDR3 coding DNA: TGCGCCAGCAGCACTAAAAGAAACACTGAAGCTTTCTTT. Translated, it gives CASSTKRNTEAFF.

The V and J genes are TRBV6-5 and TRBJ2-2; 9 nucleotides align to TRBD2. The CDR3 spans 14 residues. Trimming at V came to 8 bases and at J to 5 bases, leaving 6 bases not matched to a gene. Germline assignment: CDR1 MNHEY and CDR2 SVGAGI. CDR3 nucleotides: TGTGCCAGCGTATCCCTAGCGGGGACCGGGGAGCTGTTTTTT. The encoded protein is CASVSLAGTGELFF.

The V call is TRBV20-1, the J call TRBJ2-2; 9 nucleotides match TRBD2. This CDR3 spans 16 amino acids. The V gene's germline CDR1 is DFQATT and CDR2 SNEGSKA (reference sequence). V dropped 3 bases and J dropped 7; count of bases not matched to a gene: 12. The CDR3 sequence: CSASSREGRLGGELFF. The CDR3 DNA reads as TGCAGTGCTAGTTCGCGGGAGGGCCGGTTGGGCGGGGAGCTGTTTTTT.

The V gene is TRBV7-2, the J gene TRBJ2-5; D is possibly TRBD1 (6 bases). CDR3 length: 14 residues. V gave up 3 bases and J gave up 2 bases, with 10 bases separating them. Germline CDR1 SGHTA, CDR2 FQGNSA. This CDR3 reads CASSLGAIQETQYF. The DNA for the CDR3 is TGTGCCAGCAGCTTGGGGGCGATACAAGAGACCCAGTACTTC.

The chain uses TRBV3-1 (or the pseudogene TRBV3-2) and TRBJ1-6; perhaps TRBD1 as D (5 bases). Germline values: CDR1 LGHDT, CDR2 YNNKEL (reference sequence). V shed 5 bases and J shed 6 bases, with 14 bases lying between them. The CDR3 spans 15 residues. For the CDR3, the DNA is TGTGCCAGCAGCAGGGACGGGGGTGGTAATTCACCCCTCCACTTT. Translation gives CASSRDGGGNSPLHF.

The V call is TRBV7-2, the J call TRBJ1-5, with 8 bases matching TRBD1. Germline CDR1 and CDR2: SGHTA and FQGNSA. The junction had 2 bases not matched to a gene; V was cut back by 5 bases and J by 2 bases. The CDR3 spans 14 residues. The CDR3 nucleotides are TGTGCCAGCAGCGCGACAGGGGGCAATCAGCCCCAGCATTTT. This encodes CASSATGGNQPQHF.

This clone has a single count. This chain uses TRBV29-1 with TRBJ1-5, with D possibly TRBD1 on 5 matching bases. Trimming removed 6 bases at V and 1 base at J, with 13 bases between. CDR3 size: 14 residues. The germline gives CDR1 SQVTM, CDR2 ANQGSEA. The CDR3 region has the DNA TGCAGCGTCAGTCAGGGAAAGAGCAATCAGCCCCAGCATTTT. Its protein is CSVSQGKSNQPQHF.

The chain links TRBV9 to TRBJ1-6; possibly TRBD1 for D (6 bases). With 0 bases removed from V and 10 bases from J, the gap between germline ends came to 14 bases. Germline V gene data show CDR1 as SGDLS and CDR2 as YYNGEE. The CDR3 loop spans 15 amino acids. The CDR3 spells CASSVGTGQGSPLHF. The DNA of the CDR3 is TGTGCCAGCAGCGTAGGAACAGGGCAGGGATCACCCCTCCACTTT.

The chain has TRBV25-1 and TRBJ2-1; 10 nucleotides line up with TRBD2. This CDR3 has 18 amino acids. The ends lost 7 bases at V and 6 bases at J; junction bases unmatched: 18. Per germline, CDR1 MGHDK and CDR2 SYGVNS. CDR3 DNA: TGTGCCAGCAAGCCGGGACTAGCGAACAACAGAGCATCCAATGAGCAGTTCTTC. It specifies CASKPGLANNRASNEQFF.

The chain couples TRBV5-1 to TRBJ1-6, with a possible D match to TRBD1 (6 bases). The V end lost 0 bases, the J end lost 10 bases, and 11 bases lay between the germline ends. This CDR3 is built from 14 residues. Germline V gene sequence: CDR1 SGHRS, CDR2 YFSETQ. In DNA, the CDR3 is TGCGCCAGCAGCTTGGGGCAGGGGCCCTCACCCCTCCACTTT. Protein product: CASSLGQGPSPLHF.

V and J are TRBV5-1 and TRBJ2-5; TRBD2 matches 13 bases. This CDR3 region has 20 residues. V was pared by 2 bases and J by 3 bases, with 16 bases of the junction left unmatched. The germline CDR1 and CDR2 sequences are SGHRS and YFSETQ. The CDR3 sequence: CASSFRLLTSGRALEETQYF. The CDR3, as DNA: TGCGCCAGCAGCTTTCGATTGCTAACTAGCGGGAGGGCCTTGGAAGAGACCCAGTACTTC. The variable domain in full, with the rest retrieved from reference TRBV5-1 and TRBJ2-5, is KAGVTQTPRYLIKTRGQQVTLSCSPISGHRSVSWYQQTPGQGLQFLFEYFSETQRNKGNFPGRFSGRQFSNSRSEMNVSTLELGDSALYLCASSFRLLTSGRALEETQYFGPGTRLLVL.

V and J are TRBV13 and TRBJ2-4, with TRBD2 identical over 9 bases. Per the germline V gene, CDR1 is PRHDT and CDR2 is FYEKMQ (reference sequence). V lost 0 bases to trimming and J lost 2 bases; unmatched junction nucleotides: 11. The CDR3 totals 19 residues. In nucleotides, the CDR3 is TGTGCCAGCAGCTTAGGGGCCTTCGGGACTAGCACTTCCAAAAACATTCAGTACTTC. Protein product: CASSLGAFGTSTSKNIQYF.

The V call is TRBV4-1, the J call TRBJ2-5; 9 bases align to TRBD1. CDR3 length: 15 residues. V dropped 3 bases and J dropped 2; count of bases not matched to a gene: 4. Germline loops: CDR1 MGHRA, CDR2 YSYEKL. The CDR3 is CASSQDGTGQETQYF. The CDR3 DNA follows: TGCGCCAGCAGCCAGGACGGGACAGGGCAAGAGACCCAGTACTTC.

V is TRBV28 and J is TRBJ2-7; no definite D call. Between the trimmed V and J ends, which lost 4 bases and 3 bases, there was a span of 13 bases. Germline V gives CDR1 MDHEN, CDR2 SYDVKM. This CDR3 region has 14 residues. CDR3 in DNA: TGTGCCAGCAGTTCAAACATATTCTTCTACGAGCAGTACTTC. It encodes CASSSNIFFYEQYF.

This clone was seen only once. The gene calls are TRBV2 and TRBJ2-1, with TRBD2 identical over 9 bases. Germline CDR1 SNHLY, CDR2 FYNNEI. This CDR3 is 17 amino acids long. Losses at the gene ends were 6 bases for V and 4 bases for J; bases not matched to a gene: 13. CDR3 sequence reads: CASSIPVAGGPYNEQFF. The CDR3 bases are TGTGCCAGCAGCATCCCTGTTGCGGGAGGGCCTTACAATGAGCAGTTCTTC.

This clone was found once. Different DNA sequences within this sample yield the same CDR3. The V and J genes are TRBV9 and TRBJ2-1; 10 bases agree with TRBD2. This CDR3 is 16 amino acids long. V dropped 0 bases and J dropped 3; count of bases not matched to a gene: 3. Germline V gives CDR1 SGDLS, CDR2 YYNGEE. The CDR3 sequence: CASSVGQRGGYNEQFF. The CDR3 coding sequence is TGTGCCAGCAGCGTAGGACAGCGGGGGGGCTACAATGAGCAGTTCTTC.

J is TRBJ1-2 and V is TRBV5-1; a possible D gene is TRBD1 (5 bases). V was trimmed by 4 bases and J by 4 bases, leaving 14 bases between them. The CDR3 runs 14 residues. Germline V gene sequence: CDR1 SGHRS, CDR2 YFSETQ. DNA for the CDR3: TGCGCCAGCAGCCCCCAGGGTCGGGTCTATGGCTACACCTTC. Its translation is CASSPQGRVYGYTF.

V gene TRBV5-1 combines with J gene TRBJ2-3; TRBD2 aligns across 7 bases. Germline lookup yields CDR1 SGHRS and CDR2 YFSETQ. J was trimmed by 8 bases and V by 4 bases; bases with no gene match: 7. The CDR3 is 13 residues long. The CDR3 region has the DNA TGCGCCAGCAGCCCTCGGGGGGTTGGTACGCAGTATTTT. It yields the protein CASSPRGVGTQYF. Combining the CDR3 with reference TRBV5-1 and TRBJ2-3 gives the whole variable domain KAGVTQTPRYLIKTRGQQVTLSCSPISGHRSVSWYQQTPGQGLQFLFEYFSETQRNKGNFPGRFSGRQFSNSRSEMNVSTLELGDSALYLCASSPRGVGTQYFGPGTRLTVL.

This chain connects TRBV2 to TRBJ2-2; D may be TRBD2 (6 bases). The germline gives CDR1 SNHLY, CDR2 FYNNEI. The CDR3 has 16 residues. The germline V and J ends were trimmed by 0 bases and 7 bases, with 15 bases remaining between them. The CDR3 reads CASSEAPGGIGGELFF. The CDR3 DNA reads as TGTGCCAGCAGTGAAGCGCCTGGGGGGATAGGCGGGGAGCTGTTTTTT. Looking up the rest from reference TRBV2 and TRBJ2-2 gives the full variable domain: EPEVTQTPSHQVTQMGQEVILRCVPISNHLYFYWYRQILGQKVEFLVSFYNNEISEKSEIFDDQFSVERPDGSNFTLKIRSTKLEDSAMYFCASSEAPGGIGGELFFGEGSRLTVL.

The chain has TRBV11-2 and TRBJ2-6; 11 positions match TRBD1. From germline, CDR1 is SGHAT and CDR2 FQNNGV. Trimming removed 5 bases from V and 0 bases from J; junction bases left unmatched: 6. The CDR3 is made up of 18 amino acids. CDR3 sequence: CASSTGTGGLSGANVLTF. The CDR3 DNA follows: TGTGCCAGCAGCACCGGGACAGGGGGTCTCTCTGGGGCCAACGTCCTGACTTTC.

A single count supports this clone. V and J are TRBV11-2 and TRBJ2-5; D unresolved. The CDR3 runs to 13 residues. Deletions cut 1 base from V and 7 bases from J, with 10 bases between. The germline CDR1 and CDR2 sequences are SGHAT and FQNNGV. The CDR3 coding sequence is TGTGCCAGCAGCTTAGGGCCCTCTGGGACCCAGTACTTC. Translated, it gives CASSLGPSGTQYF.

The DNA for the CDR3 is TGTGCCAGCAGAGATCCCGGGTCGGACTACGAGCAGTACTTC. It codes for CASRDPGSDYEQYF. The chain couples TRBV28 to TRBJ2-7; no reliable D call. CDR1 and CDR2 from the germline V gene are MDHEN and SYDVKM. The CDR3 extends over 14 amino acids. With 6 bases removed from V and 3 bases from J, the gap between germline ends came to 15 bases.

A single count supports this clone. This chain connects TRBV4-1 to TRBJ2-2; 7 bases align to TRBD2. This CDR3 is built from 18 residues. CDR1 and CDR2 (germline): MGHRA, YSYEKL. Trimming removed 4 bases from V and 5 bases from J; junction bases left unmatched: 16. In nucleotides, the CDR3 is TGCGCCAGCAGCCGGGCTCTAGCGGAGGGCAGAGGGACCGGGGAGCTGTTTTTT. As protein: CASSRALAEGRGTGELFF.

V and J are TRBV9 and TRBJ2-3; the D gene is possibly TRBD1 (6 bases). The germline V gene has CDR1 SGDLS and CDR2 YYNGEE. The CDR3 extends over 15 amino acids. The V end was cut by 6 bases, the J end by 3 bases, with 17 bases between. CDR3 amino acids: CASTQGWESTDTQYF. CDR3 DNA sequence: TGTGCCAGCACCCAGGGGTGGGAGTCGACAGATACGCAGTATTTT.

The CDR3 region has the DNA TGCGCCAGCAGCCCTGCTATGTCCTATAATTCACCCCTCCACTTT. As protein: CASSPAMSYNSPLHF. The chain recombines TRBV5-1 with TRBJ1-6; D unresolved. Germline CDR1 SGHRS, CDR2 YFSETQ. The V end was cut by 4 bases, the J end by 1 base, with 9 bases between. The CDR3 is 15 amino acids.

The chain combines TRBV28 with TRBJ1-2; D possibly corresponds to TRBD1 (5 bases). The germline CDR1 and CDR2 sequences are MDHEN and SYDVKM. The CDR3 sequence is 15 residues long. Trimming shortened V by 6 bases and J by 6 bases, and 20 bases separated the two germline ends. The DNA for the CDR3 is TGTGCCAGCAGCCAAAGCCTTTTGGGGCGCGATGGCTACACCTTC. This encodes CASSQSLLGRDGYTF.

The V call is TRBV19, the J call TRBJ2-1, with a tentative D call TRBD1 (5 bases). The ends were cut back, 1 base at V and 0 bases at J, with 7 bases in the middle. CDR3 length: 15 amino acids. Per the germline V gene, CDR1 is LNHDA and CDR2 is SQIVND (reference sequence). The CDR3 here is CASSIGQSSYNEQFF. The DNA of the CDR3 is TGTGCCAGTAGTATAGGACAGAGCTCCTACAATGAGCAGTTCTTC.

The genes are TRBV9 and TRBJ2-5, with TRBD2 identical over 12 bases. With V trimmed by 2 bases and J by 6 bases, 2 bases remained unmatched. CDR3 length: 14 amino acids. Germline V lookup: CDR1 SGDLS, CDR2 YYNGEE. The CDR3 sequence: CASSVLAGGQTQYF. For the CDR3, the DNA is TGTGCCAGCAGCGTTCTAGCGGGGGGGCAGACCCAGTACTTC.